One TCR beta chain is described in this entry. The sample originates from a study of blood T cell repertoires in COVID-19. Study at large: Donors in the United States, Italy and Spain gave samples during acute or convalescent COVID-19. Sources were T cells, B-cell-depleted T cells, or PBMCs; the material itself was cDNA or gDNA.

V shed 6 bases and J shed 0 bases, with 9 bases lying between them. CDR3 length equals 14 residues. Germline V gene data show CDR1 as MNHEY and CDR2 as SVGAGI. Under the authors' procedure: Estimated nucleated cell counts came from reference gene primer amplification. Clones were read by immunoSEQ multiplex PCR, and TCRdb kept only the in-frame ones, dropping some. That table supplies the V and J calls and clone size; D and trimming were determined from the DNA. The sample has about 120,000 clones, about 89% seen once; the top ten hold just under 30%. The receptor comes from a woman aged 70 to 79 with acute or convalescent COVID-19. Sequencing input: peripheral blood. The chain carries TRBV6-5 and TRBJ2-1; D possibly corresponds to TRBD2 (6 bases). The CDR3: CASSRGSSYNEQFF. The CDR3 nucleotides read TGTGCCAGCAGCCGGGGGAGCTCCTACAATGAGCAGTTCTTC.